This TCR beta chain stems from a study of blood T cell repertoires in COVID-19. The table came from immunoSEQ multiplex PCR; TCRdb's copy has only in-frame clones and leaves some out. This table has some 180,000 clones, around nine tenths appearing once. This CDR3 contains 14 residues. V dropped 4 bases and J dropped 2 bases, with 12 bases sitting between them. Germline V gives CDR1 ENHRY, CDR2 SYGVKD. The receptor was derived from a man aged 35 to 55 with acute or convalescent COVID-19. The genes are TRBV10-3 and TRBJ2-7; tentatively, D is TRBD1 (6 bases). The specimen sequenced was peripheral blood. CDR3 sequence (DNA): TGTGCCATCAGTGCCCCAGGGACAACCTACGAGCAGTACTTC. It yields the protein CAISAPGTTYEQYF.